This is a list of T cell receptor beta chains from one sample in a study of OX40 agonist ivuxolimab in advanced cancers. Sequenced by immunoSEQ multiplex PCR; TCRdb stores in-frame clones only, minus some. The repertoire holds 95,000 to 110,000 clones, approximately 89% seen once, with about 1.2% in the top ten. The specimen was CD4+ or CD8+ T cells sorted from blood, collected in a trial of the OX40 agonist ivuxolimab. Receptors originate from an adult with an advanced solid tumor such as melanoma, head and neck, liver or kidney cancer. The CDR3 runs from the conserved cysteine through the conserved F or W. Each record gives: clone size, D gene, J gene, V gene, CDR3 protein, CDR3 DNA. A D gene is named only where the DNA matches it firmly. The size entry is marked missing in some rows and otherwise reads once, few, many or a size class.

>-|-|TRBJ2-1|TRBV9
CASSVVGGGPSNEQFF
TGTGCCAGCAGCGTAGTAGGGGGAGGGCCCTCGAATGAGCAGTTCTTC
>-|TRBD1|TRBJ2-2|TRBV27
CASRRQGAVDTGELFF
TGTGCCAGCCGGAGACAGGGGGCGGTGGACACCGGGGAGCTGTTTTTT
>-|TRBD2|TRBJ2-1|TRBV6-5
CASRPGTSGSHEQFF
TGTGCCAGCCGTCCCGGGACTAGCGGGAGCCATGAGCAGTTCTTC
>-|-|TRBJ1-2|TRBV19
CASSMKVGDYGYTF
TGTGCCAGTAGTATGAAGGTCGGGGACTATGGCTACACCTTC
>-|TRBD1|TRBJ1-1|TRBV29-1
CSVTRTGAKMDTEAFF
TGCAGCGTGACTCGGACAGGGGCGAAAATGGACACTGAAGCTTTCTTT
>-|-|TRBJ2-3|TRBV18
CASSPGSTDTQYF
TGTGCCAGCTCACCCGGGTCCACAGATACGCAGTATTTT
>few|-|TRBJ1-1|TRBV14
CASSEQIMNTEAFF
TGTGCCAGCAGCGAACAGATCATGAACACTGAAGCTTTCTTT
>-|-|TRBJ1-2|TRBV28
CASVTGTNYGYTF
TGTGCCAGCGTCACCGGGACAAACTATGGCTACACCTTC
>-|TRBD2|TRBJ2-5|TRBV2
CASTRTSGAQETQYF
TGTGCCAGCACGCGGACTAGCGGTGCCCAAGAGACCCAGTACTTC
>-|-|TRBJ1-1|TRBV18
CASSTNGGVNEAFF
TGTGCCAGCTCTACCAACGGGGGCGTTAATGAAGCTTTCTTT
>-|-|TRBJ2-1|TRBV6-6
CASSSRLVDGNEQFF
TGTGCCAGCAGTTCGAGGCTAGTGGATGGCAATGAGCAGTTCTTC
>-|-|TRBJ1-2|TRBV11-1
CASSLAGSPVKGYTF
TGTGCCAGCAGCTTAGCTGGCAGCCCGGTCAAAGGCTACACCTTC
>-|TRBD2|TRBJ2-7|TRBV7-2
CASSLEGLAATYEQYF
TGTGCCAGCAGCTTAGAGGGCCTAGCGGCGACCTACGAGCAGTACTTC
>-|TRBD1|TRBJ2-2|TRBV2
CASGGQGRNTGELFF
TGTGCCAGCGGAGGACAGGGGCGCAACACCGGGGAGCTGTTTTTT
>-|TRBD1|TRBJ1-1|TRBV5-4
CASSFRHGDRDYNTEAFF
TGTGCCAGCAGCTTCCGCCACGGGGACAGGGACTATAACACTGAAGCTTTCTTT